Listed below are T cell receptor beta chains from one sample, sequenced in a study of blood T cell repertoires in COVID-19. The assay was immunoSEQ multiplex PCR, and TCRdb's table has in-frame clones only and misses some. The data hold approximately 240,000 clones, with around four fifths observed a single time. Sequenced material: peripheral blood. The receptors come from an elderly woman with active or convalescent COVID-19. Both conserved end residues are part of each CDR3. The D gene is left open where the match is weak.

V,J,D,CDR3
TRBV19,TRBJ2-2,TRBD1,CASSIDGTGAYTGELFF
TRBV6-2/TRBV6-3,TRBJ2-3,NA,CASSYRDTQYF
TRBV5-1,TRBJ2-7,TRBD2,CASRPGTSMDEQYF
TRBV27,TRBJ2-1,TRBD2,CASSRPSGGDFNEQFF
TRBV5-5,TRBJ2-1,NA,CASSLLQGRFAQFF
TRBV7-3,TRBJ2-5,TRBD1,CASSLTGTGGAGKTQYF
TRBV7-7,TRBJ2-1,TRBD1,CASSPTGVPYNEQFF
TRBV5-4,TRBJ1-1,NA,CASSLVVRGNTEAFF
TRBV4-3,TRBJ2-3,TRBD1,CASSQEGTGVADTQYF
TRBV6-6,TRBJ2-5,NA,CASSYKSQGSETQYF
TRBV9,TRBJ2-1,NA,CASSDSGHRVSEQFF
TRBV6-5,TRBJ2-7,NA,CASRDTTYEQYF
TRBV5-8,TRBJ1-6,NA,CASSFSAVNSPLHF
TRBV5-1,TRBJ2-3,NA,CASSRSGPSTDTQYF
TRBV7-3,TRBJ2-7,TRBD1,CASSLTGSGGHEQYF
TRBV27,TRBJ1-5,NA,CASSPHVGGVGQPQHF
TRBV5-6,TRBJ2-7,TRBD1,CASSRWDRGYYEQYF
TRBV2,TRBJ2-7,NA,CASQVALEQYF
TRBV11-3,TRBJ2-3,TRBD2,CASSPRTSGTTDTQYF
TRBV29-1,TRBJ1-1,NA,CSVARSNTEAFF
TRBV10-3,TRBJ2-5,NA,CAIMGEAGWKTQYF
TRBV27,TRBJ1-2,NA,CASSSTDPGRGYTF
TRBV19,TRBJ2-1,NA,CASSADPGQLSSYNEQFF
TRBV4-1,TRBJ2-2,TRBD2,CASSQDSIMGGKSGELFF
TRBV6-5,TRBJ2-1,TRBD2,CASRTSGGVLNEQFF
TRBV12-3/TRBV12-4,TRBJ1-1,NA,CASSLRNTEAFF
TRBV5-1,TRBJ1-1,NA,CASSLGPQGGNTEAFF
TRBV15,TRBJ1-1,NA,CATGRGGSTEAFF
TRBV4-3,TRBJ2-5,TRBD2,CASSQDGGGGETQYF
TRBV5-6,TRBJ1-2,TRBD1,CASSLAQGARYGYTF
TRBV10-3,TRBJ2-6,NA,CAISEPWTISSSGANVLTF
TRBV27,TRBJ2-1,NA,CASSLAKGNEQFF
TRBV5-1,TRBJ1-6,NA,CASSEGYNSPLHF
TRBV5-4,TRBJ1-2,NA,CASSYLARGNGYTF
TRBV19,TRBJ1-5,NA,CASSTPGSGQPQHF
TRBV5-1,TRBJ2-7,TRBD1,CASSQDRVEGEQYF
TRBV6-5,TRBJ1-5,NA,CASSYSGFSNQPQHF
TRBV15,TRBJ2-3,NA,CATNRGTSKADTQYF
TRBV2,TRBJ1-2,TRBD1,CASSPTGDGYGYTF
TRBV27,TRBJ2-5,NA,CASPKTGKYF
TRBV5-1,TRBJ2-2,NA,CASSLERTNTGELFF
TRBV9,TRBJ1-2,NA,CASSVGEAGGYTF
TRBV10-3,TRBJ1-2,NA,CAISEPLAGFPAGYTF
TRBV7-3,TRBJ2-3,NA,CASSIRGALTDTQYF
TRBV4-1,TRBJ1-1,NA,CASSQVLTANEAFF
TRBV28,TRBJ2-7,NA,CASSLPSGQTYEQYF
TRBV5-1,TRBJ2-2,NA,CASSSPGSPGGELFF
TRBV24-1,TRBJ2-1,NA,CATSDEDSYNEQFF
TRBV27,TRBJ2-2,TRBD1,CASSWGQGGTGELFF
TRBV5-4,TRBJ2-1,TRBD2,CASSLGGVGEGSNEQFF
TRBV6-6,TRBJ1-3,TRBD1,CASSSPRTGGGNTIYF
TRBV4-1,TRBJ1-1,TRBD1,CASSPILRGLKTEAFF
TRBV5-1,TRBJ2-5,TRBD2,CASGGPSGGLQETQYF
TRBV25-1,TRBJ2-2,TRBD2,CASSETSGGTGELFF
TRBV28,TRBJ2-1,TRBD1,CASRGTGGPNEQFF
TRBV10-3,TRBJ1-5,NA,CAISRDPSNQPQHF
TRBV11-3,TRBJ1-2,TRBD1,CASSSRTGLGYTF